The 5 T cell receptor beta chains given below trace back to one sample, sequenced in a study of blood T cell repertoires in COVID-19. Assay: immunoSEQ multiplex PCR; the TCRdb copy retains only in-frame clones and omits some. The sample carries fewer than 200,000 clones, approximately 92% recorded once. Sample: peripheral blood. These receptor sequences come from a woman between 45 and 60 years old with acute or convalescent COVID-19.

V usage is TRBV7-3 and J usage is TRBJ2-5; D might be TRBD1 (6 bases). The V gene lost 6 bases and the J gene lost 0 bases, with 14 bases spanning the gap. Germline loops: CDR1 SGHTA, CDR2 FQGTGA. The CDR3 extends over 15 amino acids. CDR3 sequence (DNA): TGTGCCAGCAGAGCAACAGGGTCCCACCAAGAGACCCAGTACTTC. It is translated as CASRATGSHQETQYF. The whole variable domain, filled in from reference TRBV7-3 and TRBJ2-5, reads GAGVSQTPSNKVTEKGKYVELRCDPISGHTALYWYRQSLGQGPEFLIYFQGTGAADDSGLPNDRFFAVRPEGSVSTLKIQRTERGDSAVYLCASRATGSHQETQYFGPGTRLLVL.

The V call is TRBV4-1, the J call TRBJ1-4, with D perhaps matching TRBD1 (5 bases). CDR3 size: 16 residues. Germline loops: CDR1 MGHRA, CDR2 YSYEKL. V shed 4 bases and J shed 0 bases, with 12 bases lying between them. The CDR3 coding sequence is TGCGCCAGCAGCCGTGGAGGGGTGGCAACTAATGAAAAACTGTTTTTT. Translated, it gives CASSRGGVATNEKLFF.

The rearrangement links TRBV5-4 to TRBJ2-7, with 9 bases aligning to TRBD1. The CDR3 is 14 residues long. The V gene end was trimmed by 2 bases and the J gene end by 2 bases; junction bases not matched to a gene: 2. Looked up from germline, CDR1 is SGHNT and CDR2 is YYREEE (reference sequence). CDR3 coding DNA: TGTGCCAGCAGCTTCGGGACAGGGACCTACGAGCAGTACTTC. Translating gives CASSFGTGTYEQYF.

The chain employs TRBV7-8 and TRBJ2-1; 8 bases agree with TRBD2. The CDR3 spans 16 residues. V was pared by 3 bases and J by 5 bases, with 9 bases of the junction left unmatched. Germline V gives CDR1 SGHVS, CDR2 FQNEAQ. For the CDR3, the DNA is TGTGCCAGCAGCTTTTTCGACGGGAGGGTAAACAATGAGCAGTTCTTC. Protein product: CASSFFDGRVNNEQFF. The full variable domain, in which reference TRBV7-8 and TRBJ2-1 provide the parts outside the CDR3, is GAGVSQSPRYKVAKRGQDVALRCDPISGHVSLFWYQQALGQGPEFLTYFQNEAQLDKSGLPSDRFFAERPEGSVSTLKIQRTQQEDSAVYLCASSFFDGRVNNEQFFGPGTRLTVL.

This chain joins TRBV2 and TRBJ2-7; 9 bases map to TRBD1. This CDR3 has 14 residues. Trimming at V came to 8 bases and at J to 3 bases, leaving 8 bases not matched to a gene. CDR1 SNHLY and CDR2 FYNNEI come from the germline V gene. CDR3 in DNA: TGTGCCAGCTCTTCCGGGACAGGGATCTACGAGCAGTACTTC. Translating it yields CASSSGTGIYEQYF.